The rows below give T cell receptor beta chains drawn from one sample of a study of cytotoxic CD8 clonotypes in ibrutinib-treated CLL. Assay: immunoSEQ multiplex PCR; the TCRdb copy retains only in-frame clones and omits some. This sample has about 150,000 clones; about 80% occur once, and the top ten carry roughly 4.7%. Source: PBMCs, taken after 24 months of ibrutinib treatment. The source is a human donor with chronic lymphocytic leukemia. Both conserved end residues are part of each CDR3. The D gene is left open where the match is weak. The size entry is marked missing in some rows and otherwise reads once, few, many or a size class.

NA	NA	TRBV7-8	TRBJ2-3	TGTGCCAGCAGCTTAGGAGGGGACAGCGGGGTGAGCACAGATACGCAGTATTTT	CASSLGGDSGVSTDTQYF
NA	NA	TRBV5-1	TRBJ1-4	TGCGCCAGCAGCTTGGAGGGGCGGAAGGAAAAACTGTTTTTT	CASSLEGRKEKLFF
NA	NA	TRBV9	TRBJ1-2	TGTGCCAGCAGCGGAACAGCTATAAGCAGCTATGGCTACACCTTC	CASSGTAISSYGYTF
NA	few	TRBV30	TRBJ2-2	TGTGCCTGGAGTCGCGGACCAACAACCTTCTCGAACACCGGGGAGCTGTTTTTT	CAWSRGPTTFSNTGELFF
NA	once	TRBV5-1	TRBJ2-1	TGCGCCAGCAGCCCGGGGACAGCGGGACCTGATGAGCAGTTCTTC	CASSPGTAGPDEQFF
NA	NA	TRBV4-3	TRBJ2-4	TGCGCCAGCAGCCAAGCGGAGCCTAGTTCGGACATTCAGTACTTC	CASSQAEPSSDIQYF
NA	NA	TRBV11-2	TRBJ2-7	TGTGCCAGCAGCTTAGTCGCTTCTGGACGGGGTCCGGAGCAGTACTTC	CASSLVASGRGPEQYF
NA	few	TRBV7-3	TRBJ2-7	TGTGCCAGCTCCCCTACAGGGTCTGGCGAGCAGTACTTC	CASSPTGSGEQYF
NA	NA	TRBV18	TRBJ2-3	TGTGCCAGCTCACCTGTTGGCACAGATACGCAGTATTTT	CASSPVGTDTQYF
TRBD2	once	TRBV7-3	TRBJ2-7	TGTGCCAGCAGCAAGGGACTAGCGGAAGAGCAGTACTTC	CASSKGLAEEQYF
NA	NA	TRBV5-4	TRBJ2-3	TGTGCCAGCAGCCCCGGGACAACCAGCACAGATACGCAGTATTTT	CASSPGTTSTDTQYF
NA	NA	TRBV10-3	TRBJ2-3	TGTGCCATCAGTGAGTCGCCCAGAAGCACAGATACGCAGTATTTT	CAISESPRSTDTQYF
NA	once	TRBV19	TRBJ2-3	TGTGCCAGTAGTATCGGGACGACCCGAAATACGCAGTATTTT	CASSIGTTRNTQYF
TRBD1	NA	TRBV11-2	TRBJ2-3	TGTGCCAGCAGCTTAGTGGGAGGGACAGGGGGCACAGATACGCAGTATTTT	CASSLVGGTGGTDTQYF
TRBD1	NA	TRBV9	TRBJ1-3	TGTGCCAGCAGCCACTGGGACAGCTCTGGAAACACCATATATTTT	CASSHWDSSGNTIYF
TRBD1	NA	TRBV7-2	TRBJ1-2	TGTGCCAGCAGCCCGCGCCCGGGACAGATAGGGTATGGCTACACCTTC	CASSPRPGQIGYGYTF
NA	NA	TRBV5-1	TRBJ2-3	TGCGCCAGCAGCTTGGACCCCCTCCCCACAGATACGCAGTATTTT	CASSLDPLPTDTQYF
TRBD1	NA	TRBV7-9	TRBJ1-4	TGTGCCAGCAGCTCAGGGGCAGGGGGCGAAGAAAAACTGTTTTTT	CASSSGAGGEEKLFF
TRBD2	NA	TRBV4-3	TRBJ2-1	TGCGCCAGCAGCCAAGATTTAGCGGGAGTAATAAATGAGCAGTTCTTC	CASSQDLAGVINEQFF
NA	once	TRBV29-1	TRBJ1-1	TGCAGCGCGCGGCGGGACACTGAAGCTTTCTTT	CSARRDTEAFF
NA	NA	TRBV9	TRBJ2-3	TGTGCCAGCAGTCGGGCGCTGGCAGATACGCAGTATTTT	CASSRALADTQYF
NA	NA	TRBV4-2	TRBJ1-3	TGTGCCAGCAGCCAAGATATAGGGGACACCATATATTTT	CASSQDIGDTIYF
NA	NA	TRBV11-1	TRBJ1-2	TGTGCCAGCAGCTTAACCGCCACCAACTATGGCTACACCTTC	CASSLTATNYGYTF
NA	NA	TRBV7-3	TRBJ2-7	TGTGCCAGCAGCCATCGTCGACAGTCCTCCTACGAGCAGTACTTC	CASSHRRQSSYEQYF
TRBD2	few	TRBV2	TRBJ2-5	TGTGCCAGCAGTGAACCCGGGGGGGGGACCCAGTACTTC	CASSEPGGGTQYF
NA	NA	TRBV7-9	TRBJ1-1	TGTGCCAGCAGCTTGTCAACAGGGTGGACTGAAGCTTTCTTT	CASSLSTGWTEAFF
NA	NA	TRBV4-3	TRBJ2-1	TGCGCCAGCAGCCAGGGACGGGACCCTCCATACAATGAGCAGTTCTTC	CASSQGRDPPYNEQFF
NA	few	TRBV30	TRBJ1-6	TGTGCCTGGAGTGTCGGAGGGCTTCAGCTCCTCCACTTT	CAWSVGGLQLLHF
NA	NA	TRBV18	TRBJ2-1	TGTGCCAGCTCACCACCGGGCAGGGCCGCCTCAGGCGAGCAGTTCTTC	CASSPPGRAASGEQFF
TRBD2	NA	TRBV4-1	TRBJ2-3	TGCGCCAGCAGCCCGGGGGGGCTAGCGGGTCGTACAGATACGCAGTATTTT	CASSPGGLAGRTDTQYF
NA	NA	TRBV6-4	TRBJ1-2	TGTGCCACCCAGGGCCCGGACTATGGCTACACCTTC	CATQGPDYGYTF
NA	NA	TRBV9	TRBJ1-2	TGTGCCAGCAGCGTAGATGGCCAGGACGGTGGCTACACCTTC	CASSVDGQDGGYTF
NA	NA	TRBV14	TRBJ2-1	TGTGCCAGCAGCCAAGGTTCGGTTGCAAAGCAGTTCTTC	CASSQGSVAKQFF
NA	NA	TRBV4-3	TRBJ2-5	TGCGCCAGCAGCCGAGGACAACAAGAGACCCAGTACTTC	CASSRGQQETQYF
NA	NA	TRBV13	TRBJ1-1	TGTGCCAGCGGGTCGAACACTGAAGCTTTCTTT	CASGSNTEAFF
NA	NA	TRBV19	TRBJ2-7	TGTGCCAGTAGTATCTCCAGTACGAGTTACGAGCAGTACTTC	CASSISSTSYEQYF
NA	NA	TRBV9	TRBJ2-3	TGTGCCAGCAGCGTAGGGGCGGGGAGCAATACGCAGTATTTT	CASSVGAGSNTQYF
NA	NA	TRBV7-9	TRBJ2-5	TGTGCCAGCAGCCTAGCAGGGAACCCAGAGGGCCAGTACTTC	CASSLAGNPEGQYF
NA	NA	TRBV7-6	TRBJ2-7	TGTGCCAGCAGCCCTGAGGGGCAGGGAAGGAGCGAGCAGTACTTC	CASSPEGQGRSEQYF
TRBD2	NA	TRBV7-6	TRBJ2-3	TGTGCCAGCAGCTTAAGACCGACTAGCCCCGGCACAGATACGCAGTATTTT	CASSLRPTSPGTDTQYF
NA	NA	TRBV30	TRBJ1-2	TGTGCCTGGAGTCTCTGGGGAGGGGGCTACACCTTC	CAWSLWGGGYTF
NA	NA	TRBV14	TRBJ2-5	TGTGCCAGCAGCCTCCTACAGGGACAAGAGACCCAGTACTTC	CASSLLQGQETQYF
NA	NA	TRBV5-1	TRBJ2-3	TGCGCCAGCAGCTTGGGACCCACAGATACGCAGTATTTT	CASSLGPTDTQYF
NA	NA	TRBV6-6	TRBJ1-5	TGTGCCAGCAGTTACTCGGGAAGGGGGGACGGGCCCCAGCATTTT	CASSYSGRGDGPQHF
TRBD1	NA	TRBV27	TRBJ1-1	TGTGCCAGCAGTTTATTGGGCAGGGGGTCTGAAGCTTTCTTT	CASSLLGRGSEAFF
NA	NA	TRBV5-1	TRBJ1-2	TGCGCCAGCAGCCCCACCCAGGGCTATGGCTACACCTTC	CASSPTQGYGYTF
NA	NA	TRBV19	TRBJ2-7	TGTGCCAGTAGTGTTCGGCCCACCTACGAGCAGTACTTC	CASSVRPTYEQYF
NA	once	TRBV7-2	TRBJ2-3	TGTGCCAGCAGCTTAGGAGGCACCCAAGTCACAGATACGCAGTATTTT	CASSLGGTQVTDTQYF
NA	NA	TRBV10-3	TRBJ2-2	TGTGCCAGCAGTTACTGGGCAGGGCCGGAGAACACCGGGGAGCTGTTTTTT	CASSYWAGPENTGELFF
NA	NA	TRBV20-1	TRBJ1-3	TGCAGTGCTAGAGATATGAACACCATATATTTT	CSARDMNTIYF
TRBD1	NA	TRBV29-1	TRBJ2-5	TGCAGCGCCGGGGGACAGGGAGTACACCAGTGGGAGACCCAGTACTTC	CSAGGQGVHQWETQYF
NA	NA	TRBV29-1	TRBJ2-7	TGCAGCGTTGAAGATCGGGGCGGTTTCCCCTACGAGCAGTACTTC	CSVEDRGGFPYEQYF